These 24 T cell receptor beta chains were sequenced from one sample in a study of cytomegalovirus exposure and HLA in healthy donors. PCR primers comprised 60 Vbeta and 13 Jbeta primers. Method: immunoSEQ multiplex PCR; TCRdb's copy keeps in-frame clones and lacks some. The sample yields about 94,000 clones, approximately 72% seen once. The sample comprised PBMCs. These TCRs come from a middle-aged man in good health and CMV-seropositive.

The V gene is TRBV6-1, the J gene TRBJ2-7; tentatively, D is TRBD1 (7 bases). Trimming took off 3 bases at V and 1 base at J, with 10 bases between the two ends. CDR1 and CDR2 (germline): MNHNS, SASEGT. This CDR3 is built from 14 residues. The CDR3 DNA follows: TGTGCCAGCAGTGAGGGGGGACAGTCCTACGAGCAGTACTTC. Amino acid sequence: CASSEGGQSYEQYF.

The rearrangement links TRBV7-6 to TRBJ2-3; maybe TRBD2 (6 bases). Germline V gene lookup returns CDR1 SGHVS and CDR2 FNYEAQ. V lost 3 bases and J lost 1, with 11 bases in between. CDR3 length equals 15 residues. DNA for the CDR3: TGTGCCAGCAGCTTGAGCGGGCTTCGCACAGATACGCAGTATTTT. It translates to CASSLSGLRTDTQYF.

The rearrangement joins TRBV10-1 to TRBJ2-2, with D unclear. Trimming removed 8 bases at V and 2 bases at J, with 6 bases between. The CDR3 totals 12 residues. The germline V gene has CDR1 WNHNN and CDR2 SYGVQD (reference sequence). The CDR3: CASSKNTGELFF. In DNA, the CDR3 is TGCGCCAGCTCTAAAAACACCGGGGAGCTGTTTTTT.

The genes are TRBV6-5 and TRBJ1-3; D not certain. V gave up 5 bases and J gave up 0 bases, with 11 bases separating them. This CDR3 spans 15 amino acids. From germline, CDR1 is MNHEY and CDR2 SVGAGI. The CDR3 sequence: CASSPSGHSGNTIYF. CDR3 coding DNA: TGTGCCAGCAGTCCCAGCGGCCACTCTGGAAACACCATATATTTT.

This clone was observed many times. This chain uses TRBV28 with TRBJ2-7; TRBD1 might be the D (6 bases). CDR3 length equals 14 residues. Trimming took 6 bases from V and 1 from J, leaving 13 bases between them. CDR1 MDHEN and CDR2 SYDVKM come from the germline V gene. CDR3 amino acids: CASRGAGESYEQYF. Here the CDR3 DNA reads TGTGCCAGCAGGGGGGCAGGAGAATCCTACGAGCAGTACTTC.

The chain carries TRBV5-1 and TRBJ1-5, with 8 nucleotides matching TRBD1. CDR1 and CDR2 (germline): SGHRS, YFSETQ. The CDR3 totals 16 residues. J was trimmed by 7 bases and V by 5 bases; bases with no gene match: 14. CDR3 protein: CASSPAPGGGNQPQHF. DNA of the CDR3: TGCGCCAGCAGTCCTGCTCCAGGGGGCGGAAACCAGCCCCAGCATTTT. The whole variable domain, remainder taken from reference TRBV5-1 and TRBJ1-5, is KAGVTQTPRYLIKTRGQQVTLSCSPISGHRSVSWYQQTPGQGLQFLFEYFSETQRNKGNFPGRFSGRQFSNSRSEMNVSTLELGDSALYLCASSPAPGGGNQPQHFGDGTRLSIL.

The chain combines TRBV27 with TRBJ2-7; 8 positions agree with TRBD1. The CDR3 extends over 15 amino acids. J lost 3 bases, V lost 6 bases, and 10 bases had no gene match. CDR1 is MNHEY and CDR2 is SMNVEV in the germline V gene (reference sequence). This chain's CDR3 is CASRSPGTGYYEQYF. In DNA form, the CDR3 reads TGTGCCAGCAGATCACCCGGGACAGGTTACTACGAGCAGTACTTC.

This clone has only one observation. V usage is TRBV15 and J usage is TRBJ1-1; 11 bases map to TRBD1. Looked up from germline, CDR1 is LNHNV and CDR2 is YYDKDF (reference sequence). The CDR3 runs 17 residues. The trim removed 4 bases at V and 1 base at J, leaving 8 bases unmatched. The DNA of the CDR3 is TGTGCCACCAGCACCGGACAGGGGGCTGGGGGGAACACTGAAGCTTTCTTT. Translating gives CATSTGQGAGGNTEAFF.

The chain combines TRBV10-1 with TRBJ1-1; tentative D call: TRBD1 (5 bases). Germline values: CDR1 WNHNN, CDR2 SYGVQD (reference sequence). The CDR3 runs to 14 residues. The V end was cut by 5 bases, the J end by 5 bases, with 15 bases between. Here the CDR3 reads CASSSTESGTEAFF. In DNA, the CDR3 is TGCGCCAGCAGTTCGACAGAAAGTGGTACTGAAGCTTTCTTT.

V gene TRBV7-2 combines with J gene TRBJ2-7, with D tentatively TRBD2 (5 bases). The CDR3 is 13 amino acids. Trimming took off 5 bases at V and 9 bases at J, with 17 bases between the two ends. In germline, CDR1 is SGHTA, CDR2 FQGNSA. DNA for the CDR3: TGTGCCAGCAGCCCCACGGGCGGGCATAGGCAGTACTTC. This sequence encodes CASSPTGGHRQYF.

The chain employs TRBV27 and TRBJ2-3; D call uncertain. Trimming took off 1 base at V and 6 bases at J, with 8 bases between the two ends. This CDR3 has 13 amino acids. The germline V gene has CDR1 MNHEY and CDR2 SMNVEV (reference sequence). CDR3 bases: TGTGCCAGCAGTTTATTGGGCCCCGATACGCAGTATTTT. Its protein is CASSLLGPDTQYF.

V and J are TRBV5-1 and TRBJ2-2; TRBD1 agrees at 9 bases. There are 15 residues in the CDR3. V was pared by 0 bases and J by 7 bases, with 4 bases of the junction left unmatched. The germline CDR1 and CDR2 sequences are SGHRS and YFSETQ. CDR3 sequence reads: CASSLVGQGNGELFF. The CDR3 coding sequence is TGCGCCAGCAGCTTGGTGGGACAGGGAAACGGGGAGCTGTTTTTT.

CDR3 sequence: CAISERLADGELFF. CDR3 nucleotides: TGTGCCATCAGTGAGCGTCTAGCGGACGGGGAGCTGTTTTTT. The chain carries TRBV10-3 and TRBJ2-2; 7 bases line up with TRBD2. The junction had 4 bases not matched to a gene; V was cut back by 2 bases and J by 7 bases. The CDR3 runs to 14 residues. Germline CDR1 and CDR2: ENHRY and SYGVKD.

This chain links TRBV15 with TRBJ1-1; D ambiguous. Germline values: CDR1 LNHNV, CDR2 YYDKDF (reference sequence). V was cut by 0 bases and J by 5 bases, with 7 bases left in between. The CDR3 has 13 amino acids. The CDR3 spells CATSRDGRTEAFF. The CDR3 region has the DNA TGTGCCACCAGCAGAGATGGTCGGACTGAAGCTTTCTTT.

This clone was seen more than once but under ten times. The chain links TRBV4-3 to TRBJ2-1; D gene uncertain. The CDR3 is 13 amino acids. Looked up from germline, CDR1 is LGHNA and CDR2 is YSLEER. V was clipped by 1 base and J by 7 bases, with 8 bases between them. CDR3 coding DNA: TGCGCCAGCAGCCAAGGGATCAGGAATGAGCAGTTCTTC. It specifies CASSQGIRNEQFF.

The gene calls are TRBV5-1 and TRBJ2-3; maybe TRBD1 (6 bases). The germline V gene has CDR1 SGHRS and CDR2 YFSETQ. Trimming removed 4 bases at V and 4 bases at J, with 13 bases between. This CDR3 has 14 residues. CDR3 sequence (DNA): TGCGCCAGCAGCCTGGGGGCCCAAGCAGATACGCAGTATTTT. Residues: CASSLGAQADTQYF.

This clone was seen more than once but under ten times. V usage is TRBV13 and J usage is TRBJ2-7; TRBD2 aligns across 13 bases. Germline trimming cut 0 bases from V and 7 bases from J; bases unmatched to any gene: 3. From germline, CDR1 is PRHDT and CDR2 FYEKMQ (reference sequence). This CDR3 is 15 amino acids long. CDR3 protein: CASSLGLAGGLEQYF. The DNA of the CDR3 is TGTGCCAGCAGCTTAGGACTAGCGGGAGGGTTGGAGCAGTACTTC.

This rearrangement joins TRBV5-1 to TRBJ2-5; TRBD2 matches at 9 bases. This CDR3 region has 16 residues. Germline CDR1 is SGHRS and CDR2 is YFSETQ. The ends lost 0 bases at V and 1 base at J; junction bases unmatched: 4. This CDR3 reads CASSLGGLATQETQYF. CDR3 nucleotide sequence: TGCGCCAGCAGCTTGGGAGGACTAGCGACCCAAGAGACCCAGTACTTC.

The chain combines TRBV2 with TRBJ2-7; 7 nucleotides agree with TRBD2. J gave up 1 base and V 8 bases, and 8 bases lay outside the gene matches. Germline V gene sequence: CDR1 SNHLY, CDR2 FYNNEI. The CDR3 spans 14 residues. The CDR3 spells CASCGGRGSYEQYF. The CDR3 nucleotides are TGTGCCAGCTGCGGGGGTCGAGGGTCCTACGAGCAGTACTTC. The variable domain in full, with the rest retrieved from reference TRBV2 and TRBJ2-7, is EPEVTQTPSHQVTQMGQEVILRCVPISNHLYFYWYRQILGQKVEFLVSFYNNEISEKSEIFDDQFSVERPDGSNFTLKIRSTKLEDSAMYFCASCGGRGSYEQYFGPGTRLTVT.

The chain employs TRBV9 and TRBJ1-4; D is perhaps TRBD1 (5 bases). Germline V lookup: CDR1 SGDLS, CDR2 YYNGEE. V gave up 3 bases and J gave up 0 bases, with 18 bases separating them. The CDR3 has 18 amino acids. The CDR3 loop is CASSADPSGATTNEKLFF. In nucleotides, the CDR3 is TGTGCCAGCAGCGCCGACCCCTCTGGGGCAACAACTAATGAAAAACTGTTTTTT.

This clone has a single count. This chain links TRBV9 with TRBJ2-2; TRBD2 might be the D (6 bases). Germline V gene lookup returns CDR1 SGDLS and CDR2 YYNGEE. The CDR3 loop spans 16 amino acids. V was cut by 0 bases and J by 3 bases, with 12 bases left in between. CDR3 sequence (DNA): TGTGCCAGCAGCGTAGCTCCTAGGGACTACACCGGGGAGCTGTTTTTT. Translated: CASSVAPRDYTGELFF.

This clone was observed a handful of times. The chain is built from TRBV5-1 and TRBJ1-4, with 10 bases that match TRBD1. Germline CDR1 and CDR2: SGHRS and YFSETQ. V dropped 0 bases and J dropped 8; count of bases not matched to a gene: 7. The CDR3 is 16 amino acids. CDR3 protein: CASSLGDRGRDEKLFF. CDR3 coding DNA: TGCGCCAGCAGCTTGGGAGACAGGGGGCGGGACGAAAAACTGTTTTTT.

This sequence joins TRBV19 and TRBJ2-2; D might be TRBD2 (6 bases). Trimming left V 3 bases short and J 4 bases short, with 6 bases between. Germline V gene data show CDR1 as LNHDA and CDR2 as SQIVND (reference sequence). The CDR3 is made up of 13 amino acids. This chain's CDR3 is CASSMGGTGELFF. As DNA, the CDR3 is TGTGCCAGTAGTATGGGGGGCACCGGGGAGCTGTTTTTT.

V and J are TRBV6-1 and TRBJ2-2; maybe TRBD1 (5 bases). This CDR3 contains 19 residues. Looked up from germline, CDR1 is MNHNS and CDR2 is SASEGT. The ends were cut back, 2 bases at V and 1 base at J, with 20 bases in the middle. This chain's CDR3 is CASSETRQNALENTGELFF. CDR3 sequence (DNA): TGTGCCAGCAGTGAAACGAGACAGAACGCCTTAGAGAACACCGGGGAGCTGTTTTTT.